These 32 T cell receptor beta chains originate from one sample sequenced in a study of T cells after yellow fever vaccination. TCRdb passed the 5' RACE reads through MiXCR, listing each CDR3 protein once. This table holds some 250,000 distinct CDR3 sequences, approximately 3.6% found once. Sequencing used PBMCs, obtained 15 days after the yellow fever booster vaccination. These receptors originate from a man aged 18 to 30 who received the YFV17D yellow fever vaccine.

This clonotype was seen ten or more times. V is TRBV7-9 and J is TRBJ2-1; D is perhaps TRBD1 (6 bases). This CDR3 spans 16 amino acids. Germline CDR1 and CDR2: SEHNR and FQNEAQ (reference sequence). Trimming took 2 bases from V and 8 from J, leaving 19 bases between them. The CDR3 loop reads CASSLRDGRGRDEQFF. The CDR3 DNA is TGTGCCAGCAGCTTAAGGGACGGCAGGGGAAGGGATGAGCAGTTCTTC. Full variable domain (rest looked up from reference TRBV7-9 and TRBJ2-1): DTGVSQNPRHKITKRGQNVTFRCDPISEHNRLYWYRQTLGQGPEFLTYFQNEAQLEKSRLLSDRFSAERPKGSFSTLEIQRTEQGDSAMYLCASSLRDGRGRDEQFFGPGTRLTVL.

This clonotype was detected many times. The V gene is TRBV5-1, the J gene TRBJ1-1, with D unclear. V gave up 1 base and J gave up 0 bases, with 7 bases separating them. The germline V gene has CDR1 SGHRS and CDR2 YFSETQ. The CDR3 length is 14 residues. The CDR3 bases are TGCGCCAGCAGCTTGTCCTCCCTGAACACTGAAGCTTTCTTT. The encoded protein is CASSLSSLNTEAFF. The full variable domain, completed using reference TRBV5-1 and TRBJ1-1, is KAGVTQTPRYLIKTRGQQVTLSCSPISGHRSVSWYQQTPGQGLQFLFEYFSETQRNKGNFPGRFSGRQFSNSRSEMNVSTLELGDSALYLCASSLSSLNTEAFFGQGTRLTVV.

This clonotype occurred many times. The genes are TRBV5-1 and TRBJ2-3; D is unclear. With 4 bases removed from V and 3 bases from J, the gap between germline ends came to 15 bases. The CDR3 consists of 15 residues. Germline CDR1 is SGHRS and CDR2 is YFSETQ. The CDR3 nucleotides read TGCGCCAGCAGCCCTGGAAACAGTTTAACAGATACGCAGTATTTT. Protein sequence: CASSPGNSLTDTQYF.

The V and J genes are TRBV4-3 and TRBJ2-5; TRBD1 aligns across 8 bases. Germline V gene data show CDR1 as LGHNA and CDR2 as YSLEER. This CDR3 spans 16 amino acids. Unmatched junction bases numbered 9, after V lost 2 bases and J lost 4 bases. The CDR3 loop is CASSQYRQGLGETQYF. The DNA for the CDR3 is TGCGCCAGCAGCCAATATCGACAGGGGCTAGGAGAGACCCAGTACTTC.

This clonotype was seen at least ten times. This sequence joins TRBV6-2 or TRBV6-3 and TRBJ2-7; tentatively, D is TRBD1 (6 bases). V was shortened by 5 bases and J by 7 bases, with 12 bases between the two germline ends. This CDR3 contains 12 residues. Germline V gives CDR1 MNHEY, CDR2 SVGEGT. The CDR3 loop reads CASSLGQREQYV. For the CDR3, the DNA is TGTGCCAGCAGTCTCGGACAGAGGGAGCAGTACGTC.

This clonotype was found many times. The chain joins TRBV11-2 to TRBJ2-2, with D possibly matching TRBD1 (5 bases). V was shortened by 5 bases and J by 7 bases, with 17 bases between the two germline ends. Germline values: CDR1 SGHAT, CDR2 FQNNGV. The CDR3 is made up of 15 amino acids. The CDR3 nucleotides read TGTGCCAGCAGCGATATTAAGTCAGGGCACGGGGAGCTGTTTTTT. Encoded protein: CASSDIKSGHGELFF. The whole variable domain, filled in from reference TRBV11-2 and TRBJ2-2, reads EAGVAQSPRYKIIEKRQSVAFWCNPISGHATLYWYQQILGQGPKLLIQFQNNGVVDDSQLPKDRFSAERLKGVDSTLKIQPAKLEDSAVYLCASSDIKSGHGELFFGEGSRLTVL.

This clonotype was seen many times. The rearrangement joins TRBV25-1 to TRBJ2-3; D is possibly TRBD2 (6 bases). The CDR3 is made up of 11 amino acids. Trimming took off 6 bases at V and 13 bases at J, with 14 bases between the two ends. CDR1 MGHDK and CDR2 SYGVNS come from the germline V gene. The CDR3 sequence is CASRAGWLEYF. The DNA for the CDR3 is TGTGCCAGCAGGGCGGGATGGTTGGAGTATTTT.

This clonotype was seen repeatedly, ten times or more. The gene calls are TRBV7-9 and TRBJ1-2, with D uncertain. The CDR3 covers 12 residues. The V gene's germline CDR1 is SEHNR and CDR2 FQNEAQ (reference sequence). The V gene lost 2 bases and the J gene lost 4 bases, with 5 bases spanning the gap. For the CDR3, the DNA is TGTGCCAGCAGCTTAACGAGCTATGGCTACACCTTC. It specifies CASSLTSYGYTF.

The chain is built from TRBV18 and TRBJ1-5; a possible D gene is TRBD1 (6 bases). The CDR3 covers 16 residues. Germline V gene data show CDR1 as KGHSH and CDR2 as LQKENI. Trimming stripped 6 bases from V and 11 bases from J, with 26 bases between. The CDR3 protein is CASSLTGPPLYQAQHF. In DNA, the CDR3 is TGTGCCAGCTCCCTCACAGGGCCGCCGCTTTATCAAGCCCAGCATTTT.

This clonotype appeared many times. The J gene is TRBJ2-3, the V gene TRBV12-3 or TRBV12-4; D not resolved. The ends were cut back, 3 bases at V and 6 bases at J, with 7 bases in the middle. The CDR3 length is 12 residues. DNA for the CDR3: TGTGCCAGCAGTTTTACTATCGATACGCAGTATTTT. Translating gives CASSFTIDTQYF.

This clonotype was seen ten or more times. V and J are TRBV7-9 and TRBJ1-5; maybe TRBD1 (5 bases). The CDR3 sequence is 15 residues long. Germline-derived CDR1 and CDR2 are SEHNR and FQNEAQ (reference sequence). V gave up 6 bases and J gave up 3 bases, with 15 bases separating them. The CDR3: CASRPGDGPNQPQHF. The CDR3 coding sequence is TGTGCCAGCAGACCCGGGGACGGACCCAATCAGCCCCAGCATTTT.

There are many counts of this clonotype. This chain joins TRBV20-1 and TRBJ2-3; D is tentatively TRBD1 or TRBD2 (5 bases each). V was clipped by 6 bases and J by 0 bases, with 16 bases between them. CDR1 and CDR2 (germline): DFQATT, SNEGSKA (reference sequence). The CDR3 has 15 amino acids. The CDR3 loop is CSAAPGALSTDTQYF. CDR3 nucleotides: TGCAGTGCCGCTCCCGGGGCCCTAAGCACAGATACGCAGTATTTT.

This clonotype has a count of ten or more. The rearrangement links TRBV13 to TRBJ1-6; TRBD1 might be the D (6 bases). Trimming cost V 2 bases and J 8 bases, with 19 bases left between them. This CDR3 has 17 amino acids. Germline V gives CDR1 PRHDT, CDR2 FYEKMQ (reference sequence). For the CDR3, the DNA is TGTGCCAGCAGCTTAAGGGACACTAACGATCTAGATTCACCCCTCCACTTT. The encoded protein is CASSLRDTNDLDSPLHF.

This clonotype was seen at least ten times. This chain uses TRBV5-6 with TRBJ2-1, with D unresolved. Trimming pared 1 base from V and 4 bases from J, leaving 6 bases between. This CDR3 contains 13 residues. The germline CDR1 and CDR2 sequences are SGHDT and YYEEEE. The CDR3 DNA follows: TGTGCCAGCAGCTTGCCCCAGTACAATGAGCAGTTCTTC. The encoded protein is CASSLPQYNEQFF.

This clonotype was observed many times. The chain links TRBV2 to TRBJ2-3, with unresolved D. CDR1 is SNHLY, CDR2 FYNNEI, per germline. The length of the CDR3 is 14 residues. Trimming left V 4 bases short and J 0 bases short, with 8 bases between. This CDR3 reads CASSGVGSTDTQYF. The CDR3 bases are TGTGCCAGCAGTGGCGTCGGCAGCACAGATACGCAGTATTTT.

This clonotype was observed many times. The chain recombines TRBV27 with TRBJ2-5; 8 nucleotides agree with TRBD2. Germline values: CDR1 MNHEY, CDR2 SMNVEV (reference sequence). V gave up 6 bases and J gave up 4 bases; unmatched junction bases: 10. The CDR3 length is 15 residues. Here the CDR3 reads CASSPPGGGRETQYF. CDR3 in DNA: TGTGCCAGCAGCCCGCCGGGAGGGGGTCGAGAGACCCAGTACTTC.

This clonotype was counted at least ten times. The genes are TRBV20-1 and TRBJ1-2; D not resolved. Germline CDR1 is DFQATT and CDR2 is SNEGSKA (reference sequence). The V and J ends lost 6 bases and 4 bases respectively, with 15 bases between them. The CDR3 spans 13 residues. The CDR3 DNA is TGCAGTGCCACCGAGGGAACTGGCTATGGCTACACCTTC. This sequence encodes CSATEGTGYGYTF.

This clonotype was seen repeatedly, ten times or more. V gene TRBV12-3 or TRBV12-4 combines with J gene TRBJ2-5, with D perhaps matching TRBD1 (5 bases). There are 13 residues in the CDR3. V was cut by 4 bases and J by 1 base, with 7 bases left in between. In DNA, the CDR3 is TGTGCCAGCAGTTATCAGGGCCAAGAGACCCAGTACTTC. This translates into CASSYQGQETQYF.

On this clonotype: Since a much larger clone is just one base distant, this may be a read error. The rearrangement links TRBV5-4 to TRBJ2-3; weak D call: TRBD2 (5 bases). CDR1 is SGHNT and CDR2 is YYREEE in the germline V gene (reference sequence). The CDR3 consists of 16 residues. V lost 3 bases to trimming and J lost 2 bases, with 16 bases between them. The chain's CDR3 is CASSSSSPASTDTQYF. In DNA form, the CDR3 reads TGTGCCAGCAGCTCTAGCTCACCAGCCTCCACAGATACGCAGTATTTT.

This clonotype was counted many times. V gene TRBV20-1 combines with J gene TRBJ1-1; 7 nucleotides align to TRBD1. This CDR3 is built from 14 residues. V shed 0 bases, J shed 8 bases, and the junction held 9 bases outside the gene matches. Germline CDR1 DFQATT, CDR2 SNEGSKA (reference sequence). This CDR3 is CSARDQGGPPEAFF. DNA of the CDR3: TGCAGTGCTAGAGATCAGGGGGGACCCCCGGAAGCTTTCTTT.

This clonotype has more than one count but fewer than ten. This chain joins TRBV4-1 and TRBJ1-3; maybe TRBD1 (6 bases). V was clipped by 2 bases and J by 0 bases, with 11 bases between them. This CDR3 contains 16 residues. The germline gives CDR1 MGHRA, CDR2 YSYEKL. The DNA of the CDR3 is TGCGCCAGCAGCCAATTTCGCAGGGGCTCTGGAAACACCATATATTTT. This gives the protein CASSQFRRGSGNTIYF.

This clonotype was seen at least ten times. The gene calls are TRBV7-2 and TRBJ2-7, with 7 positions matching TRBD2. After removal of 5 bases from V and 0 bases from J, the junction contained 4 bases not matched to a gene. The CDR3 spans 14 residues. Germline lookup yields CDR1 SGHTA and CDR2 FQGNSA. The CDR3 nucleotides read TGTGCCAGCAGCCTATCTAGCGGCTCCTACGAGCAGTACGTC. Protein sequence: CASSLSSGSYEQYV.

This clonotype was detected ten times or more. Here the CDR3 DNA reads TGTGCCAGCAGACAACAAGGGTCCGCTAATGAAAAACTGTTTTTT. Protein product: CASRQQGSANEKLFF. The chain recombines TRBV7-8 with TRBJ1-4, with no clear D. Trimming removed 6 bases from V and 3 bases from J, with 14 bases in between. The CDR3 is made up of 15 amino acids. Germline assignment: CDR1 SGHVS and CDR2 FQNEAQ.

This clonotype was picked up many times. This chain uses TRBV4-3 with TRBJ2-3; perhaps TRBD2 as D (5 bases). The germline CDR1 and CDR2 sequences are LGHNA and YSLEER. Trimming cost V 5 bases and J 1 base, with 13 bases left between them. This CDR3 is built from 15 residues. The chain's CDR3 is CASSVNSAGTDTQYF. CDR3 in DNA: TGCGCCAGCAGCGTTAATAGCGCAGGCACAGATACGCAGTATTTT.

This clonotype was seen ten or more times. The J gene is TRBJ2-2, the V gene TRBV5-4; D gene ambiguous. The germline V and J ends were trimmed by 0 bases and 5 bases, with 8 bases remaining between them. Germline CDR1 SGHNT, CDR2 YYREEE (reference sequence). The length of the CDR3 is 14 residues. CDR3 nucleotides: TGTGCCAGCAGCTTGGACAGCTTAACCGGGGAGCTGTTTTTT. Translating gives CASSLDSLTGELFF.

Ten or more counts support this clonotype. The gene calls are TRBV19 and TRBJ2-2, with a tentative D call TRBD2 (5 bases). CDR3 length: 12 amino acids. Germline V gene data show CDR1 as LNHDA and CDR2 as SQIVND (reference sequence). Trimming took 3 bases from V and 7 from J, leaving 6 bases between them. The DNA of the CDR3 is TGTGCCAGTAGTATGGGAGTCGGGGAGCTGTTTTTT. It specifies CASSMGVGELFF.

This clonotype was detected only a few times. The chain combines TRBV15 with TRBJ2-1, with 9 nucleotides matching TRBD2. The germline gives CDR1 LNHNV, CDR2 YYDKDF (reference sequence). The junction had 3 bases not matched to a gene; V was cut back by 1 base and J by 5 bases. The CDR3 has 15 amino acids. The CDR3 loop reads CATSRVAGGNNEQFF. As DNA, the CDR3 is TGTGCCACCAGCAGAGTTGCGGGGGGGAACAATGAGCAGTTCTTC.

This clonotype showed up many times. The J gene is TRBJ2-1, the V gene TRBV6-5; 8 bases fit TRBD2. Germline V gene lookup returns CDR1 MNHEY and CDR2 SVGAGI. The CDR3 has 14 amino acids. The ends lost 6 bases at V and 6 bases at J; junction bases unmatched: 7. The CDR3 loop reads CASRTGGPGNEQFF. Written as DNA, the CDR3 is TGTGCCAGCAGAACGGGGGGGCCCGGCAATGAGCAGTTCTTC.

V is TRBV7-9 and J is TRBJ1-1; D possibly corresponds to TRBD1 (5 bases). V was shortened by 0 bases and J by 6 bases, with 11 bases between the two germline ends. This CDR3 contains 14 residues. In germline, CDR1 is SEHNR, CDR2 FQNEAQ (reference sequence). The CDR3 sequence is CASSLALEGAEAFF. The DNA for the CDR3 is TGTGCCAGCAGCTTAGCGCTCGAAGGGGCTGAAGCTTTCTTT.

There are a few counts of this clonotype. The junction departs from the called germline gene at one end, perhaps through a read error. The rearrangement links TRBV3-1 to TRBJ1-2; possible D gene TRBD1, 6 bases. Germline CDR1 reads LGHDT; CDR2 reads YNNKEL (reference sequence). The CDR3 covers 11 residues. The CDR3 DNA sequence: TGTGCCAGCAGCCTTTGGGGGGCCATATCCTTC. Translation gives CASSLWGAISF.

This clonotype was detected ten times or more. V and J are TRBV7-2 and TRBJ2-2; 10 bases align to TRBD1. The germline CDR1 and CDR2 sequences are SGHTA and FQGNSA. V shed 6 bases and J 7 bases; nucleotides not matched to a gene: 5. This CDR3 comprises 14 residues. CDR3 DNA: TGTGCCAGCAGTCGACAGGGGGCAAGCGGGGAGCTGTTTTTT. It specifies CASSRQGASGELFF.

This clonotype was picked up many times. The gene calls are TRBV28 and TRBJ2-1, with D possibly being TRBD2 (6 bases). Trimming shortened V by 4 bases and J by 4 bases, and 8 bases separated the two germline ends. This CDR3 comprises 13 residues. Looked up from germline, CDR1 is MDHEN and CDR2 is SYDVKM. CDR3 region: CASSSGGYNEQFF. Written as DNA, the CDR3 is TGTGCCAGCAGTTCTGGAGGGTACAATGAGCAGTTCTTC.